This TCR beta chain was observed in a study of shared clonotypes between healthy human individuals. Germline CDR1 and CDR2: SGHDT and YYEEEE. Trimming removed 3 bases at V and 3 bases at J, with 6 bases between. The CDR3 has 13 residues. Study results and limitations: Memory subsets generally showed lower estimated richness than naive subsets.

Positive CCR7 selection of CD45RO-negative cells yielded the naive CD8 cells, and terminally differentiated effector memory CD45RA+ cells were excluded. As for this clone: Its specificity is not known.

At a deep level, the assay was run. Original methodology: ImmunoSEQ gave junction-only sequences without quality scores, so filtering differed. Clones were sequenced by immunoSEQ multiplex PCR, and TCRdb holds only the in-frame ones, with some missing. V, J and clone size are those of that table, while D and trimming were read from the DNA. The profile shows around 2,100,000 clones, over 85% of them singletons. The rearrangement links TRBV5-6 to TRBJ2-2, with D perhaps TRBD2 (6 bases). The TCR was taken from a young man in good health. Input material: naive CD8+ T cells sorted from blood. CDR3 residues: CASSWGDTGELFF. The DNA of the CDR3 is TGTGCCAGCAGCTGGGGGGACACCGGGGAGCTGTTTTTT.